The next 18 T cell receptor beta chains were all read from a single sample in a study of cytomegalovirus exposure and HLA in healthy donors. The PCR was carried out with 60 Vbeta primers and 13 Jbeta primers. Libraries were prepared by immunoSEQ multiplex PCR; TCRdb keeps only in-frame clonotypes and omits some of them. Here the sample spans about 77,000 clones, about 80% being singletons. The specimen sequenced was PBMCs. The receptors originated from a man aged 35 to 55 in good health and CMV-seronegative.

The V gene is TRBV6-5, the J gene TRBJ1-1; D gene ambiguous. The CDR3 extends over 13 amino acids. The germline V and J ends were trimmed by 2 bases and 0 bases, with 4 bases remaining between them. From germline, CDR1 is MNHEY and CDR2 SVGAGI. The CDR3 bases are TGTGCCAGCAGTTACGTCATGAACACTGAAGCTTTCTTT. Its translation is CASSYVMNTEAFF.

The chain links TRBV5-4 to TRBJ2-7, with D perhaps matching TRBD1 (5 bases). This CDR3 comprises 14 residues. The V end lost 0 bases, the J end lost 6 bases, and 13 bases lay between the germline ends. Germline values: CDR1 SGHNT, CDR2 YYREEE (reference sequence). The CDR3 protein is CASSLANRIREQYF. In nucleotides, the CDR3 is TGTGCCAGCAGCTTGGCCAACAGGATTCGCGAGCAGTACTTC.

V is TRBV19 and J is TRBJ1-1; 10 bases line up with TRBD1. CDR1 and CDR2 (germline): LNHDA, SQIVND (reference sequence). The CDR3 extends over 13 amino acids. J gave up 4 bases and V 6 bases, and 2 bases lay outside the gene matches. The CDR3 is CASSGTGATEAFF. CDR3 in DNA: TGTGCCAGTAGCGGGACAGGGGCCACTGAAGCTTTCTTT.

This clone was counted between two and nine times. The CDR3 spells CARPGVGGEKLFF. DNA of the CDR3: TGTGCCAGGCCCGGGGTAGGTGGTGAAAAACTGTTTTTT. V gene TRBV6-4 combines with J gene TRBJ1-4; D uncertain. In germline, CDR1 is MRHNA, CDR2 SNTAGT. The CDR3 sequence is 13 residues long. The V gene lost 9 bases and the J gene lost 7 bases, with 15 bases spanning the gap.

The chain links TRBV7-8 to TRBJ1-3; 9 bases fit TRBD2. The better agreement between TRBJ2-2 and the DNA end casts doubt on the J call. Germline values: CDR1 SGHVS, CDR2 FQNEAQ. This CDR3 spans 16 amino acids. CDR3 amino acids: CASSLAPSGVGGELFF. CDR3 bases: TGTGCCAGCAGCTTAGCTCCTAGCGGGGTGGGCGGGGAGCTGTTTTTT.

The chain couples TRBV5-1 to TRBJ2-4, with D possibly being TRBD1 (6 bases). Trimming pared 0 bases from V and 0 bases from J, leaving 16 bases between. Germline values: CDR1 SGHRS, CDR2 YFSETQ. The CDR3 sequence is 18 residues long. The CDR3 DNA reads TGCGCCAGCAGCTTGGGGACAGATCCTAGGACAGCCAAAAACATTCAGTACTTC. Translation gives CASSLGTDPRTAKNIQYF.

The chain has TRBV5-8 and TRBJ2-2, with D maybe TRBD2 (6 bases). CDR3 length equals 17 residues. Germline lookup yields CDR1 SGHTS and CDR2 YDEGEE. V lost 4 bases and J 5 bases, leaving 21 bases between the germline ends. This CDR3 is CASSIRDWRTGTGELFF. The CDR3 DNA reads as TGTGCCAGCAGCATCCGGGACTGGCGAACGGGAACCGGGGAGCTGTTTTTT. Combining the CDR3 with reference TRBV5-8 and TRBJ2-2 gives the whole variable domain EAGVTQSPTHLIKTRGQQATLRCSPISGHTSVYWYQQALGLGLQFLLWYDEGEERNRGNFPPRFSGRQFPNYSSELNVNALELEDSALYLCASSIRDWRTGTGELFFGEGSRLTVL.

Comments on this clone: The junction differs from germline at one of its ends, possibly a read error. V usage is TRBV7-7 and J usage is TRBJ2-7; possibly TRBD1 for D (6 bases). The CDR3 sequence is 15 residues long. CDR1 is SSHAT, CDR2 FNYEAQ, per germline (reference sequence). In DNA, the CDR3 is TGTGCTAGCAGCCCAAACCCCCAGGGGTTGTGGGAGCAGTACTTC. Protein sequence: CASSPNPQGLWEQYF.

V gene TRBV18 combines with J gene TRBJ1-2, with 7 bases aligning to TRBD1. Germline V gene lookup returns CDR1 KGHSH and CDR2 LQKENI. The CDR3 is 13 residues long. Trimming cost V 6 bases and J 6 bases; bases outside gene matches: 7. This CDR3 reads CASSLGQYNGYTF. CDR3 sequence (DNA): TGTGCCAGCTCCCTGGGACAGTATAATGGCTACACCTTC. The variable domain in full, with the rest retrieved from reference TRBV18 and TRBJ1-2, is NAGVMQNPRHLVRRRGQEARLRCSPMKGHSHVYWYRQLPEEGLKFMVYLQKENIIDESGMPKERFSAEFPKEGPSILRIQQVVRGDSAAYFCASSLGQYNGYTFGSGTRLTVV.

This chain connects TRBV7-3 to TRBJ1-1; D is ambiguous. Trimming took 5 bases from V and 1 from J, leaving 8 bases between them. CDR3 length: 13 residues. Per the germline V gene, CDR1 is SGHTA and CDR2 is FQGTGA. The CDR3 loop is CASSQFSNTEAFF. The CDR3 coding sequence is TGTGCCAGCAGCCAATTTTCGAACACTGAAGCTTTCTTT.

The rearrangement uses TRBV25-1 and TRBJ1-2; tentatively, D is TRBD1 (5 bases). With 6 bases removed from V and 5 bases from J, the gap between germline ends came to 25 bases. Per germline, CDR1 MGHDK and CDR2 SYGVNS. The CDR3 runs to 17 residues. CDR3 residues: CASSQGPPIGHLYGYTF. The CDR3 DNA is TGTGCCAGCAGCCAAGGACCCCCTATAGGACATCTATATGGCTACACCTTC.

The chain is built from TRBV27 and TRBJ2-3, with TRBD2 identical over 8 bases. J lost 5 bases, V lost 0 bases, and 4 bases had no gene match. There are 15 residues in the CDR3. Germline lookup yields CDR1 MNHEY and CDR2 SMNVEV (reference sequence). CDR3 protein: CASSLSGGAGDTQYF. The CDR3 bases are TGTGCCAGCAGTTTATCCGGGGGGGCTGGAGATACGCAGTATTTT.

V gene TRBV29-1 combines with J gene TRBJ2-7, with D unresolved. The germline gives CDR1 SQVTM, CDR2 ANQGSEA. The CDR3 is 11 amino acids. V was cut by 4 bases and J by 3 bases, with 7 bases left in between. This CDR3 reads CSVGGSYEQYF. The CDR3 DNA reads as TGCAGCGTTGGAGGCAGCTACGAGCAGTACTTC.

The chain employs TRBV30 and TRBJ1-3; D is uncertain. The V end was cut by 3 bases, the J end by 5 bases, with 11 bases between. Germline V CDR1 and CDR2: GTSNPN, SVGIG (reference sequence). This CDR3 has 13 amino acids. The CDR3 here is CAWRGDSRNTIYF. As DNA, the CDR3 is TGTGCCTGGAGGGGAGATAGTCGAAACACCATATATTTT.

On this clone itself: Germline is not matched at one junction end, which may reflect a read error. The chain couples TRBV7-9 to TRBJ2-5; 10 bases map to TRBD1. The CDR3 contains 16 residues. Germline lookup yields CDR1 SEHNR and CDR2 FQNEAQ (reference sequence). The CDR3 here is CSSSPRQGADQETQYF. CDR3 coding DNA: TGTTCCAGCAGCCCACGACAGGGGGCCGATCAAGAGACCCAGTACTTC.

The chain recombines TRBV6-5 with TRBJ2-2; weak D call: TRBD1 (6 bases). The CDR3 totals 16 residues. Trimming pared 2 bases from V and 4 bases from J, leaving 14 bases between. Germline loops: CDR1 MNHEY, CDR2 SVGAGI. CDR3: CASSYDHRAVTGELFF. Written as DNA, the CDR3 is TGTGCCAGCAGTTACGATCACAGGGCAGTCACCGGGGAGCTGTTTTTT.

The V call is TRBV12-5, the J call TRBJ1-1; 7 nucleotides line up with TRBD1. V lost 6 bases to trimming and J lost 5 bases; unmatched junction nucleotides: 6. The V gene's germline CDR1 is LGHNT and CDR2 FRNRAP. The CDR3 spans 13 residues. CDR3 in DNA: TGTGCTAGTGGCCACTCAGGGGGGACTGAAGCTTTCTTT. As protein: CASGHSGGTEAFF.

The chain links TRBV6-1 to TRBJ1-2; D is unclear. This CDR3 contains 15 residues. Trimming took off 6 bases at V and 2 bases at J, with 16 bases between the two ends. The germline V gene encodes CDR1 MNHNS and CDR2 SASEGT. Written as DNA, the CDR3 is TGTGCCAGCAGCGCTTCTGGCTCGGGGAACTATGGCTACACCTTC. Protein product: CASSASGSGNYGYTF.